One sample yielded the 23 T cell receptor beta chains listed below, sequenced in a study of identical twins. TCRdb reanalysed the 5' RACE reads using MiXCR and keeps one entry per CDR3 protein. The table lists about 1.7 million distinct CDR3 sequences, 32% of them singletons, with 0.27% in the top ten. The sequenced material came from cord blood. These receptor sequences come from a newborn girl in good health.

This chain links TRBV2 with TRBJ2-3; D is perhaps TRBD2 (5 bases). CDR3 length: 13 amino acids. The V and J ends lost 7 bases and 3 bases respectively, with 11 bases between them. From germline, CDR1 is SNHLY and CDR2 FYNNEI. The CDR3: CASTVWRTDTQYF. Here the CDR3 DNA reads TGTGCCAGCACGGTCTGGAGGACAGATACGCAGTATTTT.

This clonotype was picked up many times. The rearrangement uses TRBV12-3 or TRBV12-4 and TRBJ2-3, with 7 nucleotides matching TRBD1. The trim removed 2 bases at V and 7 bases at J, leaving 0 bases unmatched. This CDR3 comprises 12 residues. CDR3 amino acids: CASSLRGHTQYF. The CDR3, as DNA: TGTGCCAGCAGTTTAAGGGGGCATACGCAGTATTTT.

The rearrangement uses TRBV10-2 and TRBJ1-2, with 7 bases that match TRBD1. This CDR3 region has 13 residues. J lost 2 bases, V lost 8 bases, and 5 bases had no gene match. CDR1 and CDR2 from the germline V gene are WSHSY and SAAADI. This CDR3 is CASGGQVNYGYTF. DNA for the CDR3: TGCGCCAGCGGCGGACAGGTCAACTATGGCTACACCTTC.

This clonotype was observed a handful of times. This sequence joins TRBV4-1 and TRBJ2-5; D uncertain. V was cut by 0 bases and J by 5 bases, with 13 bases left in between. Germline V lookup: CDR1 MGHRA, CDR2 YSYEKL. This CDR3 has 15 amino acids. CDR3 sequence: CASSQDGRMTETQYF. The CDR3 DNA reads TGCGCCAGCAGCCAAGATGGTAGAATGACGGAGACCCAGTACTTC.

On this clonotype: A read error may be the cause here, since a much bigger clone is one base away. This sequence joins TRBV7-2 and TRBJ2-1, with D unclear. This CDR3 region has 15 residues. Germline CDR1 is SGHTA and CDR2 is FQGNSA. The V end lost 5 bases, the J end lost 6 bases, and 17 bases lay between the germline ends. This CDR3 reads CASSRDWIPSNEQFF. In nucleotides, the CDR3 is TGTGCCAGCAGCCGCGACTGGATTCCAAGCAATGAGCAGTTCTTC.

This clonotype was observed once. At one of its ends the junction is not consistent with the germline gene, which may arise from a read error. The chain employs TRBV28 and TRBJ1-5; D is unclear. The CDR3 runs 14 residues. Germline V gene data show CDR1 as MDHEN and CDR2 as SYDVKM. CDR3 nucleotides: TGTGCCAACAGTTTGACCCTACCTACTCAGCCCCAGCATTTT. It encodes CANSLTLPTQPQHF.

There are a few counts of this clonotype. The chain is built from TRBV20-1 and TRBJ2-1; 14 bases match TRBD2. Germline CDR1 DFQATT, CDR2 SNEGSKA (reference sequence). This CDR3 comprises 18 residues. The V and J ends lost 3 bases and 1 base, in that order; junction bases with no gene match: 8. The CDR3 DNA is TGCAGTGCTAGGAATCGACTAGCGGGGGGGCGGTCCTACAATGAGCAGTTCTTC. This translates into CSARNRLAGGRSYNEQFF.

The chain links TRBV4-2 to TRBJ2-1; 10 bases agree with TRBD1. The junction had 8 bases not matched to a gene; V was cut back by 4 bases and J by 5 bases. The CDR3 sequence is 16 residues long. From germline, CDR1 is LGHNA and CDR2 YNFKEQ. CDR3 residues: CASSPGGGQGNNEQFF. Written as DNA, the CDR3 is TGTGCCAGCAGCCCAGGGGGGGGACAGGGGAACAATGAGCAGTTCTTC.

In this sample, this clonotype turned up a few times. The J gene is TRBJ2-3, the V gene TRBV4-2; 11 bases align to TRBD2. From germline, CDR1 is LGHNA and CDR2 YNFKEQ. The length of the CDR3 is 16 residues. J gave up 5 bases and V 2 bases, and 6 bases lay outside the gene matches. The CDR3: CASSQSGTSGLDTQYF. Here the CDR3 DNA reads TGTGCCAGCAGCCAATCCGGGACTAGCGGTCTAGATACGCAGTATTTT.

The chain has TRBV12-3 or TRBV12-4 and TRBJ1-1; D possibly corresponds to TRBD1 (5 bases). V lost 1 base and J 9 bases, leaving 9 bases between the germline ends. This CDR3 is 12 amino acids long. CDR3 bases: TGTGCCAGCAGTTTAGAAACAGGCCAAGCTTTCTTT. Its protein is CASSLETGQAFF.

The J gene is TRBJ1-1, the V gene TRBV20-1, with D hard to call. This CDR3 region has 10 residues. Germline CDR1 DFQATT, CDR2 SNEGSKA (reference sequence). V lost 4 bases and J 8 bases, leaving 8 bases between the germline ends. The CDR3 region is CSATNWEAFF. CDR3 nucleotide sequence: TGCAGTGCTACCAATTGGGAAGCTTTCTTT.

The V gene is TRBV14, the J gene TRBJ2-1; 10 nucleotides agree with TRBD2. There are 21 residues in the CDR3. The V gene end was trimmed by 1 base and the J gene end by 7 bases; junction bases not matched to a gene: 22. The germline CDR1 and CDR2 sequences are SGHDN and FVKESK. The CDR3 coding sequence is TGTGCCAGCAGCCAAGGGAAAGGGTCCATTTCTAGCGGGAGTCCGAGGAATGAGCAGTTCTTC. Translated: CASSQGKGSISSGSPRNEQFF.

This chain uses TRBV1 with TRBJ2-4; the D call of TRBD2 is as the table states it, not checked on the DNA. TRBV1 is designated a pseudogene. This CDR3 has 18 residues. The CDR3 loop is CTSSQDLPAGGVKNIQYF. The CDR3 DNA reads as TGCACCAGCAGCCAAGATCTTCCAGCGGGGGGAGTCAAAAACATTCAGTACTTC.

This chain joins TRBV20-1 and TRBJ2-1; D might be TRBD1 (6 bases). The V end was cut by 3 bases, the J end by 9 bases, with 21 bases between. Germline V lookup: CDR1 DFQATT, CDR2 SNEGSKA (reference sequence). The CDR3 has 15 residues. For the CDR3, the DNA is TGCAGTGCTAGGCGTTATCCCGAAACAGGGCCTGAGCAGTTCTTC. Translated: CSARRYPETGPEQFF.

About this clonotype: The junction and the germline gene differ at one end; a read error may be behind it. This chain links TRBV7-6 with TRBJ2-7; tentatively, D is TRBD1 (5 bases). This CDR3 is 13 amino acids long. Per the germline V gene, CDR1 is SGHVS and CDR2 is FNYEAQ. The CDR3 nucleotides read TGTGCCAGCAGCTTACAGGGATGGGTCGAGCGGTACTTC. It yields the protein CASSLQGWVERYF.

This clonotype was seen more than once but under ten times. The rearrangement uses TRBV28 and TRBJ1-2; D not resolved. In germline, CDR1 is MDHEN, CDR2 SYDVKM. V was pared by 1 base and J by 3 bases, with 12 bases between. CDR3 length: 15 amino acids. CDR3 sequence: CASSLLNKEYYGYTF. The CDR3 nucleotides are TGTGCCAGCAGTTTATTAAACAAGGAGTACTATGGCTACACCTTC.

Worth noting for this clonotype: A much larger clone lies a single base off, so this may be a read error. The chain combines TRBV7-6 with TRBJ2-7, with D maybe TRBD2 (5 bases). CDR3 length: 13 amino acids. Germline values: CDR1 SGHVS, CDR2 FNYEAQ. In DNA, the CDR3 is TGTGCCAGCAGCTTAAACGGGAACTACGAGCGGTACTTC. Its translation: CASSLNGNYERYF.

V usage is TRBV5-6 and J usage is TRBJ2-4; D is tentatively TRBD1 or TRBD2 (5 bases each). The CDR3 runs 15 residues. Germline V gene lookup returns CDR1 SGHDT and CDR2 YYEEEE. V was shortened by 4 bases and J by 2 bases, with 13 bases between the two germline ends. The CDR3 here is CASSAGRVTKNIQYF. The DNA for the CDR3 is TGTGCCAGCAGCGCGGGCAGGGTAACCAAAAACATTCAGTACTTC.

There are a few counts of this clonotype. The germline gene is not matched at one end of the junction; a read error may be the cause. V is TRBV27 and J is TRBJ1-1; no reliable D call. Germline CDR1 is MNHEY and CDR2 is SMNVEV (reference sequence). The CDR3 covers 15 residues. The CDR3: CASSPGLSSNSEAFF. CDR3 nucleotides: TGTGCCAGCAGTCCGGGCCTTTCCTCGAACTCTGAAGCTTTCTTT.

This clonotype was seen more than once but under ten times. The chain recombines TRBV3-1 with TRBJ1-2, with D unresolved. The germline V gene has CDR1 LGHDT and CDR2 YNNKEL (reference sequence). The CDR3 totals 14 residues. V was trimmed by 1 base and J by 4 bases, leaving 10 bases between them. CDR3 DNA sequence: TGTGCCAGCAGCCAAGGCCGGGGAACCTATGGCTACACCTTC. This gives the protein CASSQGRGTYGYTF. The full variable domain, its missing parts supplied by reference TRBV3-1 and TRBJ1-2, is DTAVSQTPKYLVTQMGNDKSIKCEQNLGHDTMYWYKQDSKKFLKIMFSYNNKELIINETVPNRFSPKSPDKAHLNLHINSLELGDSAVYFCASSQGRGTYGYTFGSGTRLTVV.

CDR3 in DNA: TGCAGTGCTAAGGGGGGATGGGATACGCAGTATTTT. As protein: CSAKGGWDTQYF. The J gene is TRBJ2-3, the V gene TRBV20-1; either TRBD1 or TRBD2 may supply D (6 bases each). The CDR3 runs to 12 residues. Trimming pared 4 bases from V and 6 bases from J, leaving 11 bases between. Germline CDR1 is DFQATT and CDR2 is SNEGSKA (reference sequence).

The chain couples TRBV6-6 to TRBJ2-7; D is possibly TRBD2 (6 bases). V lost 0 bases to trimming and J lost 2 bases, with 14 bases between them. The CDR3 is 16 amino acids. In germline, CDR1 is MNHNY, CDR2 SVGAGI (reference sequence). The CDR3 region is CASSYSSGGGTYEQYF. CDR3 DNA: TGTGCCAGCAGTTACTCGAGTGGTGGAGGGACCTACGAGCAGTACTTC.

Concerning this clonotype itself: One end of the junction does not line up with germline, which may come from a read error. CDR3 in amino acids: CSARDSPGTNEQFF. The CDR3 region has the DNA TGCAGTGCCAGAGACTCCCCCGGGACCAATGAGCAGTTCTTC. V is TRBV20-1 and J is TRBJ2-1; D may correspond to TRBD1 or TRBD2 (5 bases each). This CDR3 has 14 amino acids. The germline V gene encodes CDR1 DFQATT and CDR2 SNEGSKA (reference sequence).